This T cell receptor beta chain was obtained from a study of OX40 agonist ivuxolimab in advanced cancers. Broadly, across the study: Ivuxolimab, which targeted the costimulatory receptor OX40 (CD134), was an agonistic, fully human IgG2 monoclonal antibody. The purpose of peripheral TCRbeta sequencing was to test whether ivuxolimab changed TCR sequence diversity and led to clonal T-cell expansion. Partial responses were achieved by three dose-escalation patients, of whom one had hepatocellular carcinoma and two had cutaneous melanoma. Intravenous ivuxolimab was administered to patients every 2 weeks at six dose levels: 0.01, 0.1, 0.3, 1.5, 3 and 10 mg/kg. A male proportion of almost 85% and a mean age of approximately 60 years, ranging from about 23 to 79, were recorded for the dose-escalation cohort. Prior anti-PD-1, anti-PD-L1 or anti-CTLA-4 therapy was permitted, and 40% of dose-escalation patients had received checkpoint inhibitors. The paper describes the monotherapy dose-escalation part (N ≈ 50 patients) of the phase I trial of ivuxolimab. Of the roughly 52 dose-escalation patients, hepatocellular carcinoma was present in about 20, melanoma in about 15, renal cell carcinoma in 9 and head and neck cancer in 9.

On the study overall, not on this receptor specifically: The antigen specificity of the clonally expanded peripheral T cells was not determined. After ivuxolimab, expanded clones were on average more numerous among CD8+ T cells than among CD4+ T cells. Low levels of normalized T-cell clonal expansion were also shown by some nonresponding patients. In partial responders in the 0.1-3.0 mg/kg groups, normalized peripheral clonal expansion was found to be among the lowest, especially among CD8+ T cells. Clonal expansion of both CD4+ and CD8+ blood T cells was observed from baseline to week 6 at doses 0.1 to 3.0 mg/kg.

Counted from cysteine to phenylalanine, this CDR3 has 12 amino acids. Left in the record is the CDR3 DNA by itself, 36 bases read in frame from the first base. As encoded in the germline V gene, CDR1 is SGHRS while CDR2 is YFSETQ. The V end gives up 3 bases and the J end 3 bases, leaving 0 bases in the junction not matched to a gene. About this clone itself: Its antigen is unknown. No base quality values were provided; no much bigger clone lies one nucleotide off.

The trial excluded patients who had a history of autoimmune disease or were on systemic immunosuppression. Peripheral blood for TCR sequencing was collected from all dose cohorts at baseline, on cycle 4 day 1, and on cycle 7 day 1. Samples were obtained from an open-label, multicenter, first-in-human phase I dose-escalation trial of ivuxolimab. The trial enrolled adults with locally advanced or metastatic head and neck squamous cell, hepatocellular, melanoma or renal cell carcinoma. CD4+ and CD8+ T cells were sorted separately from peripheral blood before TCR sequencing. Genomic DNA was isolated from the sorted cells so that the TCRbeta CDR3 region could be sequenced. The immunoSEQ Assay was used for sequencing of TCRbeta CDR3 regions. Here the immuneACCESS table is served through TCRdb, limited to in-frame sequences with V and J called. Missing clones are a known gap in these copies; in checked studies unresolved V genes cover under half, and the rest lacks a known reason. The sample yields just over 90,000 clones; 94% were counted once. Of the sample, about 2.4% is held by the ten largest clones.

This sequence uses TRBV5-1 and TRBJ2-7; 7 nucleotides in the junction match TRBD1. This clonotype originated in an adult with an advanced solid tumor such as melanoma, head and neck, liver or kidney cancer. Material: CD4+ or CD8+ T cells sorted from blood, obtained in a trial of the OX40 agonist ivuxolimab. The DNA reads TGCGCCAGCAGCTGGGACAGCTACGAGCAGTACTTC. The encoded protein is CASSWDSYEQYF. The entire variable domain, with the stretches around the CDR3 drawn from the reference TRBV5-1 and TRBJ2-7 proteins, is KAGVTQTPRYLIKTRGQQVTLSCSPISGHRSVSWYQQTPGQGLQFLFEYFSETQRNKGNFPGRFSGRQFSNSRSEMNVSTLELGDSALYLCASSWDSYEQYFGPGTRLTVT.